This T cell receptor (beta chain) was recorded in a study of T-cell memory formation after mild COVID-19. Study at large: The study found TCR clusters largely donor specific.

In the case of this clonotype: What it recognizes is unknown.

Per germline, CDR1 LGHDT and CDR2 YNNKEL (reference sequence). The CDR3 spans 15 residues. V dropped 4 bases and J dropped 8; count of bases not matched to a gene: 11. Study-wide findings and caveats: There was no confirmation that second-wave clones peaking on day 37 were SARS-CoV-2 specific. Mostly located in CM and EM were contracting CD4+ clones, with contracting CD8+ clones located in EMRA.

With constant-segment primers, 5'RACE yielded cDNA libraries of TCR alpha and TCR beta that carried sample barcodes and UMIs. Each CDR3 protein gets one entry after TCRdb re-called the 5' RACE reads with MiXCR. This sample carries fewer than 400,000 distinct CDR3 sequences, roughly 15% of them seen once, and the ten largest clones take about 22%. Sequencing was performed on PBMCs or a T cell subset sorted from them (not recorded which). The chain couples TRBV3-1 to TRBJ2-1; 7 positions agree with TRBD2. The origin of this receptor is a man between 18 and 35 years old who had mild COVID-19 (a few samples of this study predate the infection). Cell type and time point are not known. The CDR3 reads CASSLLARLAHEQFF. As DNA, the CDR3 is TGTGCCAGCAGCCTTCTGGCTAGACTAGCCCATGAGCAGTTCTTC.